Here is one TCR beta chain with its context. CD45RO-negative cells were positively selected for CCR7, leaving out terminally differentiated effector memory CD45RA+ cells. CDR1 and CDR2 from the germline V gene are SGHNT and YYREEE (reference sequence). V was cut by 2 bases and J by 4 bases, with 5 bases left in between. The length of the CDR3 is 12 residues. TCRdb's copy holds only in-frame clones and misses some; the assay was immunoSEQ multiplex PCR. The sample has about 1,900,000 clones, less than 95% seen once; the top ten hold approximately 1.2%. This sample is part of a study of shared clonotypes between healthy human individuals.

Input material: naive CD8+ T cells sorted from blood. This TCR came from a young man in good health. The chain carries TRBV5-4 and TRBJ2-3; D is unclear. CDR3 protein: CASSLSSDTQYF. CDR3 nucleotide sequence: TGTGCCAGCAGCTTATCATCAGATACGCAGTATTTT.